Listed below are T cell receptor beta chains from one sample, sequenced in a study of blood T cell repertoires in COVID-19. Method: immunoSEQ multiplex PCR; TCRdb's copy keeps in-frame clones and lacks some. There are roughly 310,000 clones in the sample; 85% to 90% occur only once, and under 3% lies in the top ten. The source material was peripheral blood. The origin of the receptors is a woman younger than 45 with COVID-19, enrolled during active disease. Both conserved end residues are part of each CDR3.

>TRBV20-1|TRBJ1-2
CSALRGSGYTF
>TRBV5-6|TRBJ2-3
CASSLGGRATDTQYF
>TRBV2|TRBJ1-6
CASSGGTGKGDSPLHF
>TRBV30|TRBJ1-5
CAWSVHNQPQHF
>TRBV19|TRBJ2-7
CASSTGLAGYEQYF
>TRBV6-5|TRBJ1-1
CASRLEGAGNTEAFF
>TRBV2|TRBJ1-1
CASSEWTGGEAFF
>TRBV9|TRBJ1-3
CASSVATGVNSGNTIYF
>TRBV11-2|TRBJ1-3
CASSLEGRGNTIYF
>TRBV7-9|TRBJ2-7
CASSSDRAPYEQYF
>TRBV7-2|TRBJ2-1
CASSPGLAGAEQFF
>TRBV9|TRBJ2-2
CASSVGLAGGTGELFF
>TRBV19|TRBJ2-2
CASRVLAGETGELFF
>TRBV28|TRBJ2-1
CASSPSPLAGELLGNEQFF
>TRBV28|TRBJ2-5
CASSRGTSGRAQETQYF
>TRBV2|TRBJ1-2
CASSEAGQFVFGYTF
>TRBV10-3|TRBJ2-2
CAISGASGNTGELFF
>TRBV6-5|TRBJ1-4
CASTTGTEVEKLFF
>TRBV30|TRBJ1-2
CAWTSDRGMDYGYTF
>TRBV5-1|TRBJ1-2
CASSLLQGGYGYTF
>TRBV29-1|TRBJ2-2
CSVSGRAGELFF
>TRBV2|TRBJ2-5
CASSRTSRRETQYF
>TRBV2|TRBJ1-4
CASSDGGQGEKLFF
>TRBV7-9|TRBJ1-2
CASSFRTGDYGYTF
>TRBV10-3|TRBJ2-1
CAISVRGDEQFF
>TRBV5-1|TRBJ1-2
CASTGGQGYGYTF
>TRBV10-1|TRBJ2-1
CASSESSGKGYGQFF
>TRBV5-1|TRBJ2-3
CASSFSGRPSTDTQYF
>TRBV30|TRBJ2-3
CAWVPSPSGRNTQYF
>TRBV3-1/TRBV3-2|TRBJ1-5
CASSQGGGQPQHF
>TRBV3-1/TRBV3-2|TRBJ1-3
CASSLSETGNTIYF
>TRBV27|TRBJ2-2
CASSLSVSRAGELFF
>TRBV29-1|TRBJ2-3
CSVAGDFSTDTQYF
>TRBV9|TRBJ1-1
CASSVSSTGPTEAFF
>TRBV6-1|TRBJ2-6
CASSEALSDRGPGGANVLTF
>TRBV2|TRBJ1-3
CASKAGNSGNTIYF
>TRBV7-9|TRBJ1-1
CASSLKGQGVEAFF
>TRBV2|TRBJ1-3
CASSEVVAVSGNTIYF
>TRBV29-1|TRBJ2-1
CSGTGSSYNEQFF
>TRBV5-1|TRBJ1-4
CASSLAGVNEKLFF
>TRBV5-6|TRBJ2-1
CASSLVLVGNEQFF
>TRBV27|TRBJ1-4
CASTTAAAQGEKLFF